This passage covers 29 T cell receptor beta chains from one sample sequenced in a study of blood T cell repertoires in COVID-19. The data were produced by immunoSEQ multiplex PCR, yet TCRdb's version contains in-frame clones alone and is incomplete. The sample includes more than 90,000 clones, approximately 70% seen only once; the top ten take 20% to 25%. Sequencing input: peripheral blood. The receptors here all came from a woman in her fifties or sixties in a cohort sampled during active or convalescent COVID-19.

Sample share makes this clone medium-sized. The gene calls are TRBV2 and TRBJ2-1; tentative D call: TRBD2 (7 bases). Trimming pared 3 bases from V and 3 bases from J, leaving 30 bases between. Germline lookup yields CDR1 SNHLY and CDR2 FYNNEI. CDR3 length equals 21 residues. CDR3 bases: TGTGCCAGCAGTGATGGCCCTTCAATTTTCCGTGCGGGGGCCCGCTACAATGAGCAGTTCTTC. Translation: CASSDGPSIFRAGARYNEQFF.

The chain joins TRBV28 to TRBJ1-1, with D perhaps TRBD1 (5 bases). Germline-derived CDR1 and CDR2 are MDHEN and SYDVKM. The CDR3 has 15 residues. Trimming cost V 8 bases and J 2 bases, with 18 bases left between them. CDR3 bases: TGTGCCAGCGGGGCCTTTGGGGAATCTAACACTGAAGCTTTCTTT. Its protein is CASGAFGESNTEAFF.

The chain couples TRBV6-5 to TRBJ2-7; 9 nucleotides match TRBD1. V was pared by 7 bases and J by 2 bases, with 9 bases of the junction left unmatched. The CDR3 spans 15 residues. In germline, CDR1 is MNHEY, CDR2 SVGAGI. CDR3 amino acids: CASTPGQGTPYEQYF. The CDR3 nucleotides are TGTGCCAGCACCCCGGGACAGGGTACTCCCTACGAGCAGTACTTC.

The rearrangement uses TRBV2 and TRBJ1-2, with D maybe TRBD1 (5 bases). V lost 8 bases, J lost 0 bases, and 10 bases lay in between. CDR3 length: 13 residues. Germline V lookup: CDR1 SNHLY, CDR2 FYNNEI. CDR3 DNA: TGTGCCAGCTCCAGACAGCCTAACTATGGCTACACCTTC. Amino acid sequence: CASSRQPNYGYTF.

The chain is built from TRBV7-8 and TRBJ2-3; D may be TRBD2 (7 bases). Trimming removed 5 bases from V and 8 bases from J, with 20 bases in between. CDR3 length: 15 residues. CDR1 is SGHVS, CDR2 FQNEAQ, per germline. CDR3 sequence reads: CASSPVGGGQVTQYF. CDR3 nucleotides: TGTGCCAGCAGCCCAGTAGGCGGGGGCCAGGTTACGCAGTATTTT.

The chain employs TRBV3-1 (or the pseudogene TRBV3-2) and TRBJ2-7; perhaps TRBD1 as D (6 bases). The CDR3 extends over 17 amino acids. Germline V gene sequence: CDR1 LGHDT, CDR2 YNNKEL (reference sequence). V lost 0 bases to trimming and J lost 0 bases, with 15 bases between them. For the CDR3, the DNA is TGTGCCAGCAGCCAAGATCGCGGACAGAGAACCTCCTACGAGCAGTACTTC. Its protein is CASSQDRGQRTSYEQYF.

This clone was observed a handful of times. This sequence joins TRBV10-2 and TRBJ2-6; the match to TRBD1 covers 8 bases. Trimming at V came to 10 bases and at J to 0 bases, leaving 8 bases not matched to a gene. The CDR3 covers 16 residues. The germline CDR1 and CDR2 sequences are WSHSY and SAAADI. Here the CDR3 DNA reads TGCGCCACCTCTGACAGGGGCGCCTCTGGGGCCAACGTCCTGACTTTC. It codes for CATSDRGASGANVLTF.

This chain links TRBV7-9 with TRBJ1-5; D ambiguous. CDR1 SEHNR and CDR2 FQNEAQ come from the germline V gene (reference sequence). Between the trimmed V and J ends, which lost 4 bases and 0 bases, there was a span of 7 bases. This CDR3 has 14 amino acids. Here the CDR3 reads CASSSDNSNQPQHF. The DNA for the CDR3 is TGTGCCAGCAGCTCAGACAATAGCAATCAGCCCCAGCATTTT.

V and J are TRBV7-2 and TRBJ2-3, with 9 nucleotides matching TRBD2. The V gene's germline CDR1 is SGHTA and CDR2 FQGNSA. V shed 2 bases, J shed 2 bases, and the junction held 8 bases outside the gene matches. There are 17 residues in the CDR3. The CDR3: CASSLMSGGTTTDTQYF. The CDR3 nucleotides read TGTGCCAGCAGCTTAATGAGCGGGGGGACGACCACAGATACGCAGTATTTT.

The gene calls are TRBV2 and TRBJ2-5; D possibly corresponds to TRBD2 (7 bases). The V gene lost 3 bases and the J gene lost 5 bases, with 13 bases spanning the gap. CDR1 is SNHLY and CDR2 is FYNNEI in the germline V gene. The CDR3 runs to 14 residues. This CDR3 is CASSEGRGGETQYF. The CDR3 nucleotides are TGTGCCAGCAGTGAGGGCAGGGGAGGGGAGACCCAGTACTTC.

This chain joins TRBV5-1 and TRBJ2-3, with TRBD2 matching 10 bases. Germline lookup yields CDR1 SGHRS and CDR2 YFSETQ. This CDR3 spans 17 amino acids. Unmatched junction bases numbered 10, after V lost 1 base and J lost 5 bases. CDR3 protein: CASSLRASGGPGDTQYF. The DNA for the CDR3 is TGCGCCAGCAGCTTGCGAGCTAGCGGGGGCCCGGGAGATACGCAGTATTTT.

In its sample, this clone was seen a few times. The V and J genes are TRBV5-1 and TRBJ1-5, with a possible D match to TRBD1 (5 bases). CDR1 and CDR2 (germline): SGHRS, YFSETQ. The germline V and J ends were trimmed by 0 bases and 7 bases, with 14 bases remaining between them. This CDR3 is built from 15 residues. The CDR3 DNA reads TGCGCCAGCAGCTTGGATGGAGGGGCGGTCCAGCCCCAGCATTTT. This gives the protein CASSLDGGAVQPQHF.

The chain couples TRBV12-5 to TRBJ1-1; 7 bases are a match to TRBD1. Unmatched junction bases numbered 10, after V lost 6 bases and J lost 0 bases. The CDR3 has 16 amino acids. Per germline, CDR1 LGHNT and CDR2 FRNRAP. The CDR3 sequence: CASGKRQGSLNTEAFF. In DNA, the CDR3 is TGTGCTAGTGGCAAGCGACAGGGCTCCTTGAACACTGAAGCTTTCTTT.

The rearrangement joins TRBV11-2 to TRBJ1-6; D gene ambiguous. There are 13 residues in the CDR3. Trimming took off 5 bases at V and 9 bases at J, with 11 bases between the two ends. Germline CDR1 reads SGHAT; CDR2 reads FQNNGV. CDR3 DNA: TGTGCCAGCAGCCCAGGTCCCTTTTCACCCCTCCACTTT. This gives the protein CASSPGPFSPLHF.

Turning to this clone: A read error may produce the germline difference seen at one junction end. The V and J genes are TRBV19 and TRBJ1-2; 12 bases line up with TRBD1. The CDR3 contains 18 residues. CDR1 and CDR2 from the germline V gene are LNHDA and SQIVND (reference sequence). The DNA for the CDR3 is TGTGCCGGTAGTACGGGAATCCGGGACAGGGGGCGCAGAGATGGCTACACCTTC. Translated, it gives CAGSTGIRDRGRRDGYTF.

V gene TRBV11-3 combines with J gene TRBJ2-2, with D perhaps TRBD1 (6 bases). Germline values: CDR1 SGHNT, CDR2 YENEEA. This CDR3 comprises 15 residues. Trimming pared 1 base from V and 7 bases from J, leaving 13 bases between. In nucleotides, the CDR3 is TGTGCCAGCAGCTTAGTCCCCCAGGGGTACGGGGAGCTGTTTTTT. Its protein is CASSLVPQGYGELFF.

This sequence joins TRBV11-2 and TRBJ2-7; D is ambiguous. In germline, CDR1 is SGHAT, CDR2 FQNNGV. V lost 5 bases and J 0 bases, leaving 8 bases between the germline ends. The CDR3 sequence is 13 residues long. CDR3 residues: CASSPSGSYEQYF. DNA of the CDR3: TGTGCCAGCAGCCCCAGTGGCTCCTACGAGCAGTACTTC.

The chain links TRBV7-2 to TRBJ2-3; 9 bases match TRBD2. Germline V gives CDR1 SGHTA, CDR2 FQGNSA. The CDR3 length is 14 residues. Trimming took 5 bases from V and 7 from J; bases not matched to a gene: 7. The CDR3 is CASSRAGGPNTQYF. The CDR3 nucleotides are TGTGCCAGCAGCCGCGCGGGGGGGCCCAATACGCAGTATTTT.

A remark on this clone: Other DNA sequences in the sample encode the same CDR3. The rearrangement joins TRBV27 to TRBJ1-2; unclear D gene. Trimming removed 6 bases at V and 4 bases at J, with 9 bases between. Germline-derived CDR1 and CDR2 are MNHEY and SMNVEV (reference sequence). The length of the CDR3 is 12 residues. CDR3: CASSSGSYGYTF. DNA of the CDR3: TGTGCCAGCAGCTCAGGTTCCTATGGCTACACCTTC.

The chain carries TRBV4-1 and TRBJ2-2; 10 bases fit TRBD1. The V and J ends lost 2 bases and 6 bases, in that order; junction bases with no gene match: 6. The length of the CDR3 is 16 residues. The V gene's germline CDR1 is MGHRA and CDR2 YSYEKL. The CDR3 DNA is TGCGCCAGCAGCCAACCGGGACAGGGGATTGCCGGGGAGCTGTTTTTT. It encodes CASSQPGQGIAGELFF.

CDR3 DNA: TGTGCCAGCAGCTTGCTCGGACAGGGACCTAACTATGGCTACACCTTC. Its translation: CASSLLGQGPNYGYTF. The V call is TRBV5-6, the J call TRBJ1-2; 8 bases align to TRBD1. Per germline, CDR1 SGHDT and CDR2 YYEEEE. This CDR3 is 16 amino acids long. Losses at the gene ends were 1 base for V and 0 bases for J; bases not matched to a gene: 5. The full variable domain, rest sourced from reference TRBV5-6 and TRBJ1-2, is DAGVTQSPTHLIKTRGQQVTLRCSPKSGHDTVSWYQQALGQGPQFIFQYYEEEERQRGNFPDRFSGHQFPNYSSELNVNALLLGDSALYLCASSLLGQGPNYGYTFGSGTRLTVV.

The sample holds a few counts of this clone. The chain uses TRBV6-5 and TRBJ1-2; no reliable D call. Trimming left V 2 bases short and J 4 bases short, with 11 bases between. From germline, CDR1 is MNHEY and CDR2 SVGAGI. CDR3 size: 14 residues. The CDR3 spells CASSYNAAGYGYTF. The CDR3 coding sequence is TGTGCCAGCAGTTACAATGCAGCAGGCTATGGCTACACCTTC.

Here the CDR3 DNA reads TGTGCCAGCTCACCGGGGGGGCCTGAAGCTTTCTTT. It is translated as CASSPGGPEAFF. V is TRBV18 and J is TRBJ1-1; TRBD1 might be the D (6 bases). Per the germline V gene, CDR1 is KGHSH and CDR2 is LQKENI. V was cut by 3 bases and J by 6 bases, with 8 bases left in between. This CDR3 contains 12 residues.

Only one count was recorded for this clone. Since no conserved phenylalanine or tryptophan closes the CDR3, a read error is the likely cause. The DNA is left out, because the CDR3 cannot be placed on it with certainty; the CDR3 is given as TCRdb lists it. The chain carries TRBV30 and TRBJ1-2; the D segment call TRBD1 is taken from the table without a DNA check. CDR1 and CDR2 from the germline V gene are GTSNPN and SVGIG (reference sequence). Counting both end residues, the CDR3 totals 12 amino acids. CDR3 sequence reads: CAWMSNPGTVGL.

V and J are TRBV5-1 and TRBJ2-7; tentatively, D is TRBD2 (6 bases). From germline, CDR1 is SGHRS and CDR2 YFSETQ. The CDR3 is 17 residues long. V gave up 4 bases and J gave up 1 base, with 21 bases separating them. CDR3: CASSVGSGSQGSYEQYF. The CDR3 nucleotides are TGCGCCAGCAGCGTGGGCTCCGGGAGCCAGGGATCCTACGAGCAGTACTTC.

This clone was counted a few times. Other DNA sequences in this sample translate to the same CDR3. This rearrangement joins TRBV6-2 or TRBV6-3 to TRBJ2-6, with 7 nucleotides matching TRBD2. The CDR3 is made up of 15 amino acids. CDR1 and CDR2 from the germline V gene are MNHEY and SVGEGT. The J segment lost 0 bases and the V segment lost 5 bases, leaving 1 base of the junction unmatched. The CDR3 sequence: CASSRGVSGANVLTF. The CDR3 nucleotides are TGTGCCAGCAGTCGGGGGGTCTCTGGGGCCAACGTCCTGACTTTC.

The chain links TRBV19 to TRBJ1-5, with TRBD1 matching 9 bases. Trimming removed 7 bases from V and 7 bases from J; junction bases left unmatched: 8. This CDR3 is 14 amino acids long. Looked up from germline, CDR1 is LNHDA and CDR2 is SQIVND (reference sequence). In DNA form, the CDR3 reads TGTGCCAGTACCGACAGGGGGAAACGACAGCCCCAGCATTTT. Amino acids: CASTDRGKRQPQHF.

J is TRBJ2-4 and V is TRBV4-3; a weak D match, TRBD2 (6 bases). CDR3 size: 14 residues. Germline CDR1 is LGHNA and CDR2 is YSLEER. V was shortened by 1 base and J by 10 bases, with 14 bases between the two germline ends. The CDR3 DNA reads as TGCGCCAGCAGCCAAGGTGTTTTGGGGGGAATTCAGTACTTC. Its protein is CASSQGVLGGIQYF.

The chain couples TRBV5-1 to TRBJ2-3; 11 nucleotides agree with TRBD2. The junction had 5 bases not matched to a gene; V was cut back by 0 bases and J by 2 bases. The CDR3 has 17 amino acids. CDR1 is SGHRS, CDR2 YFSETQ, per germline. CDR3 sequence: CASSLGLAGTPTDTQYF. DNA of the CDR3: TGCGCCAGCAGCTTGGGACTAGCGGGGACGCCCACAGATACGCAGTATTTT.